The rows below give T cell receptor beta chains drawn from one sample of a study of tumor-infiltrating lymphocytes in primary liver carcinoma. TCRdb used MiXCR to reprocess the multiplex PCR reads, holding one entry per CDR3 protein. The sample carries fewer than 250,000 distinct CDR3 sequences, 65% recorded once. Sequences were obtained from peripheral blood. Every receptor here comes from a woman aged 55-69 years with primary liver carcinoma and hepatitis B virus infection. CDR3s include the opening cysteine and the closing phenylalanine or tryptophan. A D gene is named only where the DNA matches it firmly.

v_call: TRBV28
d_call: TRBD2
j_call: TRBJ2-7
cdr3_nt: TGTGCCACCGGGGGTAAGGAACTAGCGGGAGTAAACGAGCAGTACTTC
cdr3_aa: CATGGKELAGVNEQYF

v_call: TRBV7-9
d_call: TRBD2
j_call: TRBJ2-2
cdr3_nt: TGTGTCAGTAGGCGAGAGACTAGCGGGAGCACCACCGGGGAGCTGTTTTTT
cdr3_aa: CVSRRETSGSTTGELFF

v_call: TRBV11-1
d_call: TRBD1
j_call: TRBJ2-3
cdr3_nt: TGTGCCAGCAGCCACAAACAGGGGGCGGTAACAGATATGCAGTATTTT
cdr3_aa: CASSHKQGAVTDMQYF

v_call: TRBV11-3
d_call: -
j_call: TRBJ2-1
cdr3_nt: TGTGCCAGCAGCCCCCCAGGGGGGAGAGACAATGGGCAGTTCTTC
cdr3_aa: CASSPPGGRDNGQFF

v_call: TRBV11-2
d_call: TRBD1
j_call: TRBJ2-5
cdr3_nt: TGTCTCAGCAGCTGGGGACAGGGGGTTGTAGCCGGGGGAAGACAAGAGACCCAGTACTTC
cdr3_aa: CLSSWGQGVVAGGRQETQYF

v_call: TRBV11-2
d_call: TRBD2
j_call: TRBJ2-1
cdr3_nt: TGTGCCAGCAGCTTAACCGTCGGGACTACCGTCTACAATGAGCAGTTCTTC
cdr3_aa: CASSLTVGTTVYNEQFF

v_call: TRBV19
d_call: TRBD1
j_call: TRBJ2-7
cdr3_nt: TGTGCCAGTAGTCGAATGTGGGACAGTGTCTACGAGCAGTACTTC
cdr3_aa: CASSRMWDSVYEQYF

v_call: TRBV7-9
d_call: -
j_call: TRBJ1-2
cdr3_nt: TGTGCCAGCAGCTCTGTCAGAAACTATGGCTACACCTTC
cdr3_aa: CASSSVRNYGYTF

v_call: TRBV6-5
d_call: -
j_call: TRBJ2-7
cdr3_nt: TGTGCCAGCAGCTACTCGACGGAAACAGGCTCCTACGAGCCGTACTTC
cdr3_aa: CASSYSTETGSYEPYF

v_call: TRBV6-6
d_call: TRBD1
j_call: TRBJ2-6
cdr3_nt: TGTGTCAGCAGTAATATAAGACAGGGGGCGAGAGGGGCCAACGTCCAGACTTTC
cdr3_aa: CVSSNIRQGARGANVQTF